This T cell receptor (beta chain) was sequenced in a study of blood T cell repertoires in COVID-19 (TCRdb year 2020). As for the study more broadly: Samples covering the acute and convalescent phases of COVID-19 were provided by collaborators in the United States, Italy and Spain. Where HLA class I and class II types were available, the types were taken from metadata supplied by the sample provider, not from assay-based typing. The material from the prospective study consisted of cDNA or gDNA derived from T cells, B-cell-depleted T cells, or PBMCs. The repertoires were released in a freely available public database intended as a resource for research on the immune response to SARS-CoV-2. Subjects who had been exposed to COVID-19, were actively infected with it, or had recovered from it provided the deeply sampled blood TCRbeta repertoires that made up the dataset. Samples came from the ongoing ImmuneRACE study (first 160 participants) plus 1,254 subjects from 6 global collaborators. Sample metadata almost always included a de-identified subject ID, COVID-19 status, age in years and sex. The full study reports these points: How much clinical and demographic metadata was included differed by source and by participant, and the metadata was provided uncurated.

Participants in the prospective study were aged about 18 to 95 years, lived in 20 to 30 United States geographic areas, and enrolled through a virtual design. To assign participants to cohorts, the prospective study relied on clinical history that participants themselves reported in a screening survey and a study questionnaire. Recovered participants in ImmuneRACE Cohort 3 were defined by two consecutive negative NP/OP PCR tests, clearance by a healthcare professional, or resolution of symptoms. In the prospective study, mobile phlebotomists collected whole blood, serum and a nasopharyngeal or oropharyngeal swab from each participant. Prospective study participants could optionally give additional blood draws and questionnaires over an approximately 2-month period. Before DNA extraction, prospective study blood samples were shipped either frozen or at room temperature. V is reduced by 3 bases and J by 3 bases, leaving a spacing of 10 bases between them. The CDR3, from cysteine to phenylalanine, totals 13 residues. The retained sequence is limited to the CDR3, 39 bases, with the frame set at the first base. According to the germline V gene (reference sequence), CDR1 reads SGHNT and CDR2 reads YYREEE.

TCRbeta CDR3 regions were amplified from genomic DNA by means of the immunoSEQ Assay, a bias-controlled multiplex PCR. In the authors' own workflow: Within the assay, amplification of reference gene primers was used to estimate how many nucleated cells each sample contained. To quantify the absolute abundance of each unique TCRbeta CDR3 rearrangement, sequence reads were collapsed and filtered. For each sample, productive Simpson clonality was calculated as the square root of Simpson's diversity index across productive rearrangements. The table was pulled from immuneACCESS by TCRdb, which kept in-frame rearrangements only. Such tables lose some clones; where checked, under half of the loss comes from unresolved V genes, and the rest has no known cause. V and J calls plus clone size are reproduced from that table; the DNA served to infer D and trimming. The table for this sample lists about 500,000 clones; 87% of them were counted only once. The leading ten clones occupy 0.7% of the sample.

Of note for this clone: Its antigen specificity is not known. No much larger clone is present one base from it, and per-base qualities are unavailable.

The sequenced sample consisted of PBMCs or T cells enriched from blood (not recorded which). The rearrangement joined TRBV5-4 to TRBJ2-7; a tentative D call is TRBD1 (5 bases match). The clonotype originates from a woman between 18 and 29 years old who had recovered from COVID-19. The nucleotides read TGTGCCAGCAGCTCGGACACCCTCTACGAGCAGTACTTC. It encodes CASSSDTLYEQYF.